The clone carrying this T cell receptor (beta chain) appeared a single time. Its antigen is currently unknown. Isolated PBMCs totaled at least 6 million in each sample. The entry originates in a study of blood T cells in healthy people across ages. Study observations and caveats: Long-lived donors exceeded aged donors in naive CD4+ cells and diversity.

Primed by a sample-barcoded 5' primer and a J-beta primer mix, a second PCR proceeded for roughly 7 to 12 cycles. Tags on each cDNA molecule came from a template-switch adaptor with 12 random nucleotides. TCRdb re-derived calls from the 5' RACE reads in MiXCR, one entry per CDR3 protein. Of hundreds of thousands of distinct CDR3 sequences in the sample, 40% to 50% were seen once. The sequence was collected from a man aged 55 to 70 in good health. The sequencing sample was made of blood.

The DNA of the CDR3 is TGCGCCAGCAGCCTAGGACAGAGAACTAATGAAAAACTGTTTTTT. Translation: CASSLGQRTNEKLFF. This chain connects TRBV5-1 to TRBJ1-4; a possible D gene is TRBD1 (6 bases). The CDR3 consists of 15 residues. Trimming stripped 4 bases from V and 1 base from J, with 11 bases between. Germline-derived CDR1 and CDR2 are SGHRS and YFSETQ.